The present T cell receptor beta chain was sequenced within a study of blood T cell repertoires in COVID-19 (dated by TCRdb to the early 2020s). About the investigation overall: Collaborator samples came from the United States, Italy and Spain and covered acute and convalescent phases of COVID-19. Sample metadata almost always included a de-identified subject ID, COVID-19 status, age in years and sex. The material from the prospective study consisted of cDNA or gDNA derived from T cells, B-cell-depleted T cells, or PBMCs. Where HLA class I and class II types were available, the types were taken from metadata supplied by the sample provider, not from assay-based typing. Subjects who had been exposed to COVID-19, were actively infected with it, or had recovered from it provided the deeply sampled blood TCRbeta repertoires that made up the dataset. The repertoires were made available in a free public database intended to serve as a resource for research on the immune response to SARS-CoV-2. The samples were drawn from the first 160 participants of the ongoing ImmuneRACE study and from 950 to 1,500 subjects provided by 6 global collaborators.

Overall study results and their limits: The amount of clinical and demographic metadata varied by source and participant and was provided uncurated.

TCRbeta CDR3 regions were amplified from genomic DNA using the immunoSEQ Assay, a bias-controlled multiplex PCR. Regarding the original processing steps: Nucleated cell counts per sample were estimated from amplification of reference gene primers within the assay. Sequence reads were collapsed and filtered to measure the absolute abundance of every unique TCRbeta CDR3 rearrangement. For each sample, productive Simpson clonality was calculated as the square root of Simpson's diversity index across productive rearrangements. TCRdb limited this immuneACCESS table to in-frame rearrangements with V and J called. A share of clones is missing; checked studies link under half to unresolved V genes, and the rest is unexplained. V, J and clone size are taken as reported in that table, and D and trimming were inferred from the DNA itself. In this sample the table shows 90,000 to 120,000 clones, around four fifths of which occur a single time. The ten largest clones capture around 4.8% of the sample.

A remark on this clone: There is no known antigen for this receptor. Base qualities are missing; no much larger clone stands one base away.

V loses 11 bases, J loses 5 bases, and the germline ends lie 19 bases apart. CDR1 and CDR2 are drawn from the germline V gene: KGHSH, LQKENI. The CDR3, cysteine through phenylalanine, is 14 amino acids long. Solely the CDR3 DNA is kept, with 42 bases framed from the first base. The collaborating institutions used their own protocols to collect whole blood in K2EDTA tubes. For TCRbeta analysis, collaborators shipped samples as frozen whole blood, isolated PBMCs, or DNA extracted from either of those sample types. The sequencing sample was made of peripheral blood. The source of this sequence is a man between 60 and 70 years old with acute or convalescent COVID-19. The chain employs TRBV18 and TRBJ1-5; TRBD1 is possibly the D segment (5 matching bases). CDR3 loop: CASTAGGGDQPQHF. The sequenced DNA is TGTGCCTCAACCGCGGGGGGAGGGGATCAGCCCCAGCATTTT.